The T cell receptor (beta chain) under discussion was sequenced for a study of blood T cell repertoires in COVID-19. The CDR3 sequence is 17 residues long. Germline lookup yields CDR1 SGDLS and CDR2 YYNGEE. J gave up 3 bases and V 3 bases, and 13 bases lay outside the gene matches. Within the 2 weeks before study entry, each person in the exposed group met a COVID-19 case. Generated by immunoSEQ multiplex PCR, the TCRdb table keeps only in-frame clones and is missing some. The sample holds 110,000 to 150,000 clones; approximately 84% are singletons and the top ten take 1.6%. The V and J genes are TRBV9 and TRBJ2-7; 9 positions agree with TRBD1. This TCR came from a woman aged 18-29 years who had been exposed to COVID-19. The sample was PBMCs or T cells enriched from blood (not recorded which). The CDR3 loop reads CASSGLRDREEGYEQYF. DNA of the CDR3: TGTGCCAGCAGCGGACTTCGGGACAGGGAAGAAGGCTACGAGCAGTACTTC. Combining the CDR3 with reference TRBV9 and TRBJ2-7 gives the whole variable domain DSGVTQTPKHLITATGQRVTLRCSPRSGDLSVYWYQQSLDQGLQFLIQYYNGEERAKGNILERFSAQQFPDLHSELNLSSLELGDSALYFCASSGLRDREEGYEQYFGPGTRLTVT.